The entry below gives a single T cell receptor beta chain sequence along with its context. Antigen unknown. Donors ranged from about 6 to 95 years old and were healthy Caucasians in Russia. These data come from a study of blood T cells in healthy people across ages. Turning to the study itself: About one barcoded beta molecule per two T cells was captured by template switching.

A sample-barcoded 5' primer and a J-beta primer mix were used in a second PCR of roughly 6 to 11 cycles. MiXCR, applied by TCRdb to the 5' RACE reads, yields one record per CDR3 protein. The table records some 1.5 million distinct CDR3 sequences, roughly 27% of them present only once. The CDR3 runs to 14 residues. The V segment lost 7 bases and the J segment 1 base; nucleotides outside the gene matches: 6. From germline, CDR1 is MNHNY and CDR2 SVGAGI (reference sequence). Study-wide results and caveats: Changes seen in expanded clonotypes were possibly confounded by donor CMV status left unknown.

This sequence was found in a woman in her 30s in good health. The chain couples TRBV6-6 to TRBJ1-1; 7 bases are shared with TRBD1. The sequencing sample was made of blood. The DNA of the CDR3 is TGTGCCAGCATAATCCGACAGGGGAACACTGAAGCTTTCTTT. Translating it yields CASIIRQGNTEAFF.